The T cell receptor beta chain described here comes from a study of T cell repertoires in cytomegalovirus infection. The wider study: Based on public TCR beta signatures, there were indications of CMV infection and of a matching HLA type.

The CDR3 has 18 amino acids. V lost 6 bases, J lost 1 base, and 9 bases stayed unmatched. Per germline, CDR1 DFQATT and CDR2 SNEGSKA (reference sequence). This clonotype was seen only once. No antigen is known for it. TCRdb fed the reads into MiXCR, producing one record per CDR3 protein. The data hold around 750,000 distinct CDR3 sequences, with 30% to 35% observed a single time. Specimen: cultured CD8+ T cells from PBMCs, collected from culture after CMV antigen stimulation. The rearrangement uses TRBV20-1 and TRBJ2-1, with TRBD2 matching over 16 bases. The receptor was derived from a human donor in good health (CMV status not recorded). Some clones in this sample may be carry-over from other donors' samples. CDR3: CSAPAGLAGGQSYNEQFF. In DNA, the CDR3 is TGCAGTGCGCCGGCGGGACTAGCGGGGGGGCAGTCCTACAATGAGCAGTTCTTC.